Following are 17 T cell receptor beta chains from one sample sequenced in a study of T-cell memory formation after mild COVID-19. TCRdb fed the 5' RACE reads into MiXCR, producing one record per CDR3 protein. The data show hundreds of thousands of distinct CDR3 sequences, 20% seen once. Sequenced: PBMCs or a T cell subset sorted from them (not recorded which). These receptors were taken from an adult woman who had mild COVID-19 (a few samples of this study predate the infection). Cell type and time point are not known.

This clonotype was counted a few times. This chain joins TRBV3-1 and TRBJ1-1; TRBD1 agrees at 8 bases. J gave up 4 bases and V 1 base, and 2 bases lay outside the gene matches. This CDR3 has 14 amino acids. Per germline, CDR1 LGHDT and CDR2 YNNKEL (reference sequence). In DNA, the CDR3 is TGTGCCAGCAGCCAAGCCAGGGGGCCCACTGAAGCTTTCTTT. This codes for CASSQARGPTEAFF.

This clonotype was observed many times. This chain links TRBV7-6 with TRBJ2-5; possibly TRBD1 or TRBD2 for D (6 bases each). V lost 4 bases to trimming and J lost 1 base, with 16 bases between them. CDR3 length: 16 residues. The germline gives CDR1 SGHVS, CDR2 FNYEAQ. CDR3 residues: CASSSGLNRVQETQYF. CDR3 bases: TGTGCCAGCAGCTCCGGACTAAACAGGGTCCAAGAGACCCAGTACTTC.

This clonotype was seen more than once but under ten times. The rearrangement uses TRBV19 and TRBJ1-2; 8 positions match TRBD1. The J segment lost 8 bases and the V segment lost 6 bases, leaving 2 bases of the junction unmatched. Germline-derived CDR1 and CDR2 are LNHDA and SQIVND (reference sequence). The CDR3 is made up of 11 amino acids. The CDR3 here is CASSRGQGYTF. The CDR3 region has the DNA TGTGCCAGTAGCAGGGGGCAAGGCTACACCTTC. The entire variable domain, with the rest obtained from reference TRBV19 and TRBJ1-2, is as follows: DGGITQSPKYLFRKEGQNVTLSCEQNLNHDAMYWYRQDPGQGLRLIYYSQIVNDFQKGDIAEGYSVSREKKESFPLTVTSAQKNPTAFYLCASSRGQGYTFGSGTRLTVV.

This sequence joins TRBV6-5 and TRBJ2-7; no definite D call. From germline, CDR1 is MNHEY and CDR2 SVGAGI. V was shortened by 6 bases and J by 6 bases, with 9 bases between the two germline ends. The CDR3 is 11 residues long. The CDR3 DNA follows: TGTGCCAGCAGATCCGCCGGCGAGCAGTACTTC. It specifies CASRSAGEQYF.

This clonotype was counted a few times. Relative to the germline gene, one junction end is altered; a read error may explain this. CDR3 region: CASSSTPNTGELFF. CDR3 DNA sequence: TGTGCCAGCAGCTCAACCCCGAATACCGGGGAGCTGTTTTTT. V usage is TRBV7-9 and J usage is TRBJ2-2; D call uncertain. CDR1 SEHNR and CDR2 FQNEAQ come from the germline V gene (reference sequence). The CDR3 runs to 14 residues.

The table lists this clonotype with many counts. The chain has TRBV9 and TRBJ2-1; 10 bases are a match to TRBD1. This CDR3 is 15 amino acids long. The V gene's germline CDR1 is SGDLS and CDR2 YYNGEE. V lost 4 bases to trimming and J lost 2 bases; unmatched junction nucleotides: 3. In DNA form, the CDR3 reads TGTGCCAGCAGCTCCGGGACAGGGGCCTACAATGAGCAGTTCTTC. Protein product: CASSSGTGAYNEQFF.

This chain uses TRBV29-1 with TRBJ2-1; D is possibly TRBD1 (6 bases). Germline V gene sequence: CDR1 SQVTM, CDR2 ANQGSEA. V lost 4 bases, J lost 2 bases, and 9 bases lay in between. The CDR3 is 13 amino acids. For the CDR3, the DNA is TGCAGCGTTGCTCAGGGGCCCTACAATGAGCAGTTCTTC. Protein sequence: CSVAQGPYNEQFF.

This clonotype was seen a few times. CDR3 nucleotide sequence: TGTGCCAGCAGCGTCAGAGGGGGTCAGCCCCAGCATTTT. The encoded protein is CASSVRGGQPQHF. The rearrangement links TRBV7-3 to TRBJ1-5, with D possibly being TRBD1 (6 bases). The CDR3 sequence is 13 residues long. Germline loops: CDR1 SGHTA, CDR2 FQGTGA. V lost 5 bases to trimming and J lost 6 bases, with 11 bases between them.

This clonotype was recorded a few times. The chain links TRBV20-1 to TRBJ2-7; possibly TRBD1 or TRBD2 for D (6 bases each). Germline-derived CDR1 and CDR2 are DFQATT and SNEGSKA (reference sequence). The CDR3 is 13 amino acids. V was cut by 4 bases and J by 4 bases, with 14 bases left in between. The CDR3 DNA follows: TGCAGTGCTACCGGGGGCCTTACTTACGAGCAGTACTTC. Its translation: CSATGGLTYEQYF.

This clonotype appeared a few times. V usage is TRBV6-5 and J usage is TRBJ1-1, with TRBD1 matching 7 bases. This CDR3 is built from 16 residues. The germline V gene has CDR1 MNHEY and CDR2 SVGAGI. Unmatched junction bases numbered 7, after V lost 3 bases and J lost 0 bases. The CDR3 sequence is CASSYGDRAMNTEAFF. In DNA, the CDR3 is TGTGCCAGCAGTTATGGGGACAGAGCAATGAACACTGAAGCTTTCTTT.

The chain joins TRBV20-1 to TRBJ2-2; unclear D gene. The CDR3 sequence is 11 residues long. Germline lookup yields CDR1 DFQATT and CDR2 SNEGSKA (reference sequence). V lost 1 base and J 7 bases, leaving 4 bases between the germline ends. CDR3 DNA: TGCAGTGCTAGAGTTGTCGGGGAGCTGTTTTTT. Residues: CSARVVGELFF.

The chain carries TRBV6-6 and TRBJ2-7; D may correspond to TRBD1 or TRBD2 (8 bases each). V lost 6 bases to trimming and J lost 3 bases, with 36 bases between them. In germline, CDR1 is MNHNY, CDR2 SVGAGI (reference sequence). The CDR3 has 21 amino acids. The CDR3 DNA reads as TGTGCCAGCAGGAAGACAGGGGTAGGGGCTAGCGGGCGCCCGGCTTTCTACGAGCAGTACTTC. Amino acid sequence: CASRKTGVGASGRPAFYEQYF.

This clonotype was found a few times. The V and J genes are TRBV7-2 and TRBJ1-3; the D gene is possibly TRBD1 (6 bases). Looked up from germline, CDR1 is SGHTA and CDR2 is FQGNSA. The ends were cut back, 5 bases at V and 3 bases at J, with 11 bases in the middle. CDR3 size: 14 residues. The CDR3 region has the DNA TGTGCCAGCAGCGTACAGGGAAATGGAAACACCATATATTTT. Amino acid sequence: CASSVQGNGNTIYF.

The gene calls are TRBV9 and TRBJ1-2; no clear D gene. The CDR3 has 12 residues. The germline V gene has CDR1 SGDLS and CDR2 YYNGEE. V lost 3 bases to trimming and J lost 4 bases, with 7 bases between them. The CDR3 region has the DNA TGTGCCAGCAGCGCTCAGTCCTATGGCTACACCTTC. As protein: CASSAQSYGYTF. Full variable domain (missing parts from reference TRBV9 and TRBJ1-2): DSGVTQTPKHLITATGQRVTLRCSPRSGDLSVYWYQQSLDQGLQFLIQYYNGEERAKGNILERFSAQQFPDLHSELNLSSLELGDSALYFCASSAQSYGYTFGSGTRLTVV.

This clonotype was counted only a few times. This sequence joins TRBV6-5 and TRBJ2-1; D unclear. The CDR3 runs to 14 residues. Germline V gives CDR1 MNHEY, CDR2 SVGAGI. V lost 4 bases, J lost 5 bases, and 12 bases lay in between. The CDR3 is CASSLFGFNNEQFF. DNA for the CDR3: TGTGCCAGCAGTTTGTTCGGCTTTAACAATGAGCAGTTCTTC.

The chain has TRBV24-1 and TRBJ2-5; D possibly uses TRBD1 or TRBD2 (6 bases each). This CDR3 has 16 residues. V lost 9 bases and J 2 bases, leaving 21 bases between the germline ends. CDR1 is KGHDR and CDR2 is SFDVKD in the germline V gene. CDR3 in amino acids: CATSPGAGRSQETQYF. The CDR3 coding sequence is TGTGCCACCTCTCCGGGGGCGGGCAGATCGCAAGAGACCCAGTACTTC.

This clonotype was seen ten or more times. The chain combines TRBV7-9 with TRBJ2-4; TRBD2 is a possible D gene (6 bases). The CDR3 is 15 amino acids. V lost 1 base and J lost 8, with 15 bases in between. Germline V CDR1 and CDR2: SEHNR, FQNEAQ (reference sequence). The CDR3 spells CASSLGAGHLDIQYF. CDR3 DNA sequence: TGTGCCAGCAGCTTAGGGGCGGGGCATCTGGACATTCAGTACTTC.